This record concerns one T cell receptor (beta chain) sequence. Its cognate antigen is unknown. The ends were cut back, 10 bases at V and 0 bases at J, with 12 bases in the middle. The CDR3 runs to 14 residues. TCRdb itself ran the reads through MiXCR, one entry per CDR3 protein. The table lists about 440,000 distinct CDR3 sequences, roughly 30% of them singletons. This record belongs to a study of T cell repertoires in cytomegalovirus infection. Study at large: The public TCR beta signatures pointed to both CMV infection and matching HLA type.

General study findings and limits: There were carriers of CMV plus the relevant HLA, and cumulative public TCR beta family frequency identified them. Dominant in the ex vivo response were TCR beta clonotypes restricted by HLA-C and specific for CMV.

The sequence was collected from a human donor in good health (CMV status not recorded). Some clones in this sample may be carry-over from other donors' samples. V is TRBV12-3 or TRBV12-4 and J is TRBJ2-2; the D is unclear. Sequencing was performed on PBMCs. The CDR3 DNA reads TGTGCCATCCCCTTGGCAGCGAACACCGGGGAGCTGTTTTTT. It yields the protein CAIPLAANTGELFF.